The next 15 T cell receptor beta chains were all read from a single sample in a study of identical twins (dated by TCRdb to 2016 to 2017). Libraries were built with 5' RACE. Sequencing relied on an Illumina HiSeq 2000. TCRdb ran its own pipeline on the public reads, namely fastp trimming at Q25 and MiXCR clone calling, and kept in-frame beta chains. Rows matching on CDR3 protein sequence are summarized as one entry with the most common DNA and genes. A total of 1.5 million to 2 million distinct CDR3 sequences appear in this sample, roughly a third of them only once. Approximately 0.25% of the sample goes to the ten largest clones. Material: cord blood. These receptor sequences come from a newborn girl in good health.

The sample holds one count of this clonotype. The chain carries TRBV28 and TRBJ2-3; 8 nucleotides line up with TRBD2. There are 15 residues in the CDR3. CDR1 is MDHEN, CDR2 SYDVKM, per germline. V was pared by 7 bases and J by 0 bases, with 6 bases of the junction left unmatched. CDR3 region: CASTRGGYSTDTQYF. The CDR3 region has the DNA TGTGCCAGCACTCGGGGGGGTTATAGCACAGATACGCAGTATTTT.

The table lists this clonotype with many counts. The chain is built from TRBV20-1 and TRBJ2-7; unclear D gene. Germline CDR1 reads DFQATT; CDR2 reads SNEGSKA (reference sequence). V was pared by 6 bases and J by 0 bases, with 12 bases between. The CDR3 loop spans 13 amino acids. The CDR3 loop reads CSASQQSSYEQYF. In nucleotides, the CDR3 is TGCAGTGCCTCACAACAGTCCTCCTACGAGCAGTACTTC.

The genes are TRBV12-3 or TRBV12-4 and TRBJ2-1; no clear D. This CDR3 has 15 residues. V shed 4 bases and J shed 3 bases, with 13 bases lying between them. The CDR3 DNA follows: TGTGCCAGCAGTTCAAACCAGCGACGCTACAATGAGCAGTTCTTC. Translated: CASSSNQRRYNEQFF.

CDR3 nucleotide sequence: TGTGCCACCAGTGATGCACTATGGTGGGGGGGCCAAGATGAGCAGTTCTTC. Protein sequence: CATSDALWWGGQDEQFF. The rearrangement joins TRBV24-1 to TRBJ2-1; the D gene is possibly TRBD2 (7 bases). CDR1 and CDR2 (germline): KGHDR, SFDVKD. V was trimmed by 3 bases and J by 8 bases, leaving 22 bases between them. CDR3 length equals 17 residues.

The sample holds a few counts of this clonotype. The chain uses TRBV20-1 and TRBJ1-2, with D perhaps TRBD1 (5 bases). The CDR3 length is 15 residues. Germline V lookup: CDR1 DFQATT, CDR2 SNEGSKA (reference sequence). The V end was cut by 3 bases, the J end by 0 bases, with 14 bases between. This CDR3 reads CSASVPQGANYGYTF. CDR3 in DNA: TGCAGTGCTAGTGTGCCTCAGGGTGCTAACTATGGCTACACCTTC.

The chain joins TRBV12-3 or TRBV12-4 to TRBJ2-5, with D uncertain. The CDR3 totals 11 residues. Trimming took off 7 bases at V and 3 bases at J, with 6 bases between the two ends. Here the CDR3 reads CASKQKETQYF. The CDR3 DNA is TGTGCCAGCAAACAAAAAGAGACCCAGTACTTC.

This clonotype was detected ten times or more. This chain uses TRBV12-3 or TRBV12-4 with TRBJ1-2, with D maybe TRBD1 (6 bases). The CDR3 is 15 amino acids. V lost 3 bases to trimming and J lost 0 bases, with 11 bases between them. The CDR3 nucleotides read TGTGCCAGCAGTTTTCGGGGGCGTACTAACTATGGCTACACCTTC. This sequence encodes CASSFRGRTNYGYTF.

This clonotype was recorded many times. The gene calls are TRBV12-3 or TRBV12-4 and TRBJ1-2, with 7 bases identical to TRBD1. The CDR3 sequence is 15 residues long. With V trimmed by 3 bases and J by 4 bases, 8 bases remained unmatched. The CDR3 reads CASSLEGGGSYGYTF. In nucleotides, the CDR3 is TGTGCCAGCAGTTTGGAAGGGGGCGGGAGCTATGGCTACACCTTC.

Only a few counts were recorded for this clonotype. The rearrangement links TRBV6-1 to TRBJ2-3; 9 bases fit TRBD2. J was trimmed by 2 bases and V by 8 bases; bases with no gene match: 11. Germline lookup yields CDR1 MNHNS and CDR2 SASEGT. The CDR3 spans 16 residues. The CDR3 DNA reads TGTGCCAGCGCGCTGACGCCTAGCGGGGTCACAGATACGCAGTATTTT. Residues: CASALTPSGVTDTQYF.

The rearrangement joins TRBV19 to TRBJ1-1; unclear D gene. Germline assignment: CDR1 LNHDA and CDR2 SQIVND (reference sequence). Between the trimmed V and J ends, which lost 3 bases and 4 bases, there was a span of 9 bases. CDR3 length equals 13 residues. The DNA of the CDR3 is TGTGCCAGTAGTATGGGGAGGAGCACTGAAGCTTTCTTT. Translating gives CASSMGRSTEAFF.

This clonotype was seen only a few times. The chain recombines TRBV4-2 with TRBJ1-2, with 7 bases aligning to TRBD1. V shed 6 bases, J shed 2 bases, and the junction held 6 bases outside the gene matches. The CDR3 length is 14 residues. Germline CDR1 reads LGHNA; CDR2 reads YNFKEQ. Here the CDR3 DNA reads TGTGCCAGCAGGGTTCCAGGGGGAAACTATGGCTACACCTTC. Amino acids: CASRVPGGNYGYTF.

In its sample, this clonotype was seen a few times. J is TRBJ2-1 and V is TRBV29-1, with TRBD2 matching over 9 bases. There are 18 residues in the CDR3. With V trimmed by 0 bases and J by 2 bases, 11 bases remained unmatched. CDR1 and CDR2 (germline): SQVTM, ANQGSEA. The CDR3 nucleotides are TGCAGCGTTGAAGACCGGGCGGGGGGGCCGGGCCCCTACAATGAGCAGTTCTTC. This encodes CSVEDRAGGPGPYNEQFF.

This clonotype was observed a handful of times. This chain connects TRBV28 to TRBJ2-3; 7 bases agree with TRBD2. CDR3 length equals 15 residues. CDR1 is MDHEN and CDR2 is SYDVKM in the germline V gene. The trim removed 3 bases at V and 2 bases at J, leaving 5 bases unmatched. The chain's CDR3 is CASSLRGRATDTQYF. The CDR3 DNA reads TGTGCCAGCAGTTTGCGGGGGAGGGCCACAGATACGCAGTATTTT.

In this sample, this clonotype turned up a few times. The chain employs TRBV21-1 and TRBJ2-1; the table names TRBD1, a call not compared with the DNA. TRBV21-1 is tagged as a pseudogene. The CDR3 length is 17 residues. The CDR3 nucleotides are TGTGCCAGCAGCAAAGTAGCCGGACAGGGGGTTAAGAATGAGCAGTTCTTC. Translating it yields CASSKVAGQGVKNEQFF.

V and J are TRBV14 and TRBJ2-1, with 9 bases fitting TRBD1. CDR1 is SGHDN and CDR2 is FVKESK in the germline V gene. The CDR3 has 14 residues. The V gene end was trimmed by 1 base and the J gene end by 8 bases; junction bases not matched to a gene: 3. CDR3 protein: CASSQVYRGHEQFF. In DNA, the CDR3 is TGTGCCAGCAGCCAAGTGTACAGGGGGCATGAGCAGTTCTTC.